What follows are 15 T cell receptor beta chains derived from one specimen sequenced in a study of radiation and T cells in renal cell carcinoma. Documented time point: blood 4 weeks post-SBRT, at nephrectomy. Treatment here: 15 Gy SBRT to primary tumor, nephrectomy 4 weeks later. This table comes from immunoSEQ multiplex PCR, and its TCRdb copy is limited to in-frame clones, with some not included. The sample shows over 85,000 clones, 85% of them seen only once. The specimen comprised blood, sampled from a patient whose treatment included radiotherapy and nephrectomy. The receptors here all came from a man aged 50 to 59 with renal cell carcinoma.

J is TRBJ2-1 and V is TRBV6-6, with D uncertain. V lost 0 bases and J 1 base, leaving 1 base between the germline ends. Germline V lookup: CDR1 MNHNY, CDR2 SVGAGI (reference sequence). The CDR3 has 13 residues. CDR3 amino acids: CASSYSSYNEQFF. The CDR3 region has the DNA TGTGCCAGCAGTTACTCGTCCTACAATGAGCAGTTCTTC.

This rearrangement joins TRBV5-8 to TRBJ1-1; the match to TRBD1 covers 7 bases. Germline V lookup: CDR1 SGHTS, CDR2 YDEGEE. The CDR3 extends over 14 amino acids. J lost 7 bases, V lost 2 bases, and 8 bases had no gene match. CDR3 in DNA: TGTGCCAGCAGCTTCCGACAGGGTGGAATTGAAGCTTTCTTT. Its translation is CASSFRQGGIEAFF.

This clone was recorded a few times. The rearrangement joins TRBV25-1 to TRBJ2-1; D gene unclear. The CDR3 consists of 15 residues. Trimming pared 3 bases from V and 7 bases from J, leaving 16 bases between. The germline CDR1 and CDR2 sequences are MGHDK and SYGVNS. DNA for the CDR3: TGTGCCAGCAGTGACGTACGACACAGTTGGAATGAGCAGTTCTTC. Translated, it gives CASSDVRHSWNEQFF. Combining the CDR3 with reference TRBV25-1 and TRBJ2-1 gives the whole variable domain EADIYQTPRYLVIGTGKKITLECSQTMGHDKMYWYQQDPGMELHLIHYSYGVNSTEKGDLSSESTVSRIRTEHFPLTLESARPSHTSQYLCASSDVRHSWNEQFFGPGTRLTVL.

The J gene is TRBJ2-7, the V gene TRBV2; possible D gene TRBD1, 6 bases. V shed 11 bases and J shed 6 bases, with 23 bases lying between them. The CDR3 runs 14 residues. Germline loops: CDR1 SNHLY, CDR2 FYNNEI. CDR3 sequence (DNA): TGTGCCGCCAGGGGCGCTCAGCCCTTCGGCGAGCAGTACTTC. It yields the protein CAARGAQPFGEQYF.

The V call is TRBV6-1, the J call TRBJ1-1; 7 bases map to TRBD1. Germline V gene lookup returns CDR1 MNHNS and CDR2 SASEGT. Trimming removed 3 bases from V and 0 bases from J; junction bases left unmatched: 10. This CDR3 contains 17 residues. CDR3 in DNA: TGTGCCAGCAGTGAGCTGGTTACGGGACAGATGAACACTGAAGCTTTCTTT. This encodes CASSELVTGQMNTEAFF.

The rearrangement joins TRBV28 to TRBJ2-7, with 11 bases lining up with TRBD2. Losses at the gene ends were 6 bases for V and 3 bases for J; bases not matched to a gene: 4. Germline loops: CDR1 MDHEN, CDR2 SYDVKM. This CDR3 comprises 14 residues. This CDR3 reads CASSPSGGIYEQYF. In nucleotides, the CDR3 is TGTGCCAGCAGCCCTAGCGGGGGGATCTACGAGCAGTACTTC. Full variable domain (missing parts from reference TRBV28 and TRBJ2-7): DVKVTQSSRYLVKRTGEKVFLECVQDMDHENMFWYRQDPGLGLRLIYFSYDVKMKEKGDIPEGYSVSREKKERFSLILESASTNQTSMYLCASSPSGGIYEQYFGPGTRLTVT.

The rearrangement uses TRBV5-1 and TRBJ2-7; D not resolved. CDR1 and CDR2 (germline): SGHRS, YFSETQ. The CDR3 totals 13 residues. V shed 2 bases and J shed 3 bases, with 9 bases lying between them. The chain's CDR3 is CASSFPASYEQYF. In nucleotides, the CDR3 is TGCGCCAGCAGCTTTCCAGCCAGCTACGAGCAGTACTTC.

The chain employs TRBV7-9 and TRBJ2-5, with TRBD1 as a possible D gene (7 bases). The CDR3 has 16 residues. Germline V gene lookup returns CDR1 SEHNR and CDR2 FQNEAQ (reference sequence). Trimming stripped 6 bases from V and 5 bases from J, with 22 bases between. The CDR3 is CASSSGQASPRETQYF. CDR3 DNA sequence: TGTGCCAGCAGTAGCGGACAGGCAAGCCCCAGGGAGACCCAGTACTTC.

The chain joins TRBV28 to TRBJ1-5; weak D call: TRBD1 (6 bases). The CDR3 covers 15 residues. Looked up from germline, CDR1 is MDHEN and CDR2 is SYDVKM. Trimming stripped 6 bases from V and 0 bases from J, with 12 bases between. CDR3 residues: CASRDGQYSNQPQHF. DNA of the CDR3: TGTGCCAGCAGGGACGGACAGTATAGCAATCAGCCCCAGCATTTT.

The chain uses TRBV5-1 and TRBJ2-5; 8 nucleotides align to TRBD1. V was pared by 1 base and J by 4 bases, with 6 bases of the junction left unmatched. Per germline, CDR1 SGHRS and CDR2 YFSETQ. This CDR3 is built from 15 residues. The DNA of the CDR3 is TGCGCCAGCAGCTTGACCGCAGGGGGCGGAGAGACCCAGTACTTC. Translating it yields CASSLTAGGGETQYF.

The V call is TRBV14, the J call TRBJ2-3; D may be TRBD2 (5 bases). The CDR3 extends over 15 amino acids. CDR1 and CDR2 (germline): SGHDN, FVKESK. V lost 0 bases and J 5 bases, leaving 12 bases between the germline ends. CDR3 nucleotide sequence: TGTGCCAGCAGCCAAGACCACACGGGGTTAGATACGCAGTATTTT. Translated: CASSQDHTGLDTQYF.

In its sample, this clone was seen once. The V call is TRBV4-3, the J call TRBJ2-3, with D hard to call. The V end was cut by 3 bases, the J end by 3 bases, with 13 bases between. Germline assignment: CDR1 LGHNA and CDR2 YSLEER. CDR3 length: 15 residues. CDR3 loop: CASSQGLGSTDTQYF. The CDR3 DNA is TGCGCCAGCAGCCAGGGCCTTGGGTCTACAGATACGCAGTATTTT.

CDR3 coding DNA: TGTGCCAGCAGCTTTCGGGCAGGGGTGGAAGAGACCCAGTACTTC. The encoded protein is CASSFRAGVEETQYF. The J gene is TRBJ2-5, the V gene TRBV5-5; the D gene is possibly TRBD1 (6 bases). Trimming removed 2 bases from V and 3 bases from J, with 14 bases in between. The CDR3 extends over 15 amino acids. Germline CDR1 reads SGHKS; CDR2 reads YYEKEE (reference sequence).

This chain links TRBV4-2 with TRBJ1-4; D unclear. This CDR3 contains 14 residues. Germline V gene lookup returns CDR1 LGHNA and CDR2 YNFKEQ. Trimming left V 1 base short and J 8 bases short, with 11 bases between. CDR3 protein: CASSQGIASEKLFF. CDR3 sequence (DNA): TGTGCCAGCAGCCAAGGTATCGCGTCAGAAAAACTGTTTTTT.

This rearrangement joins TRBV7-6 to TRBJ1-2; the D is unclear. The CDR3 is 14 amino acids. V gave up 2 bases and J gave up 2 bases, with 9 bases separating them. Germline lookup yields CDR1 SGHVS and CDR2 FNYEAQ. CDR3 sequence: CASSLTLENYGYTF. DNA of the CDR3: TGTGCCAGCAGCTTAACCTTAGAGAACTATGGCTACACCTTC.